Listed here is a single T cell receptor beta chain. What it recognizes is unknown. An end of the junction differs from the germline gene, which may be a read error. This sample stems from a study of T-cell reconstitution after alpha-beta-depleted transplantation in children. Study-wide findings and caveats: Newly made T cells mostly supplied T-cell counts and diversity one year after transplant.

The library targeted TCRbeta and was prepared with unique molecular identifiers. TCRdb re-derived calls from the PCR reads in MiXCR, one entry per CDR3 protein. The table shows 610,000 or so distinct CDR3 sequences, with around 27% occurring only once. CDR1 is MNHEY, CDR2 SMNVEV, per germline (reference sequence). There are 12 residues in the CDR3. The V gene is TRBV27, the J gene TRBJ2-1; possible D gene TRBD2, 6 bases. Sequenced here: PBMCs, sampled before TCRalphabeta/CD19-depleted stem cell transplant. The origin of this receptor is a boy under three years old with Wiskott-Aldrich syndrome, due to receive a stem cell transplant. CDR3: CASSSPGAARNF. In nucleotides, the CDR3 is TGTGCCAGCAGCTCACCGGGAGCGGCCAGAAACTTC.